The 31 T cell receptor beta chains given below trace back to one sample, sequenced in a study of T cell responses to AZD1222 COVID-19 vaccine. The data were produced by immunoSEQ multiplex PCR, yet TCRdb's version contains in-frame clones alone and is incomplete. In the table there are more than 110,000 clones, about 92% of which are singletons. Material: peripheral blood, obtained on day 0 of AZD1222 vaccination. The receptors here all came from an adult in good health.

This chain joins TRBV30 and TRBJ1-6; TRBD1 matches 7 bases. J lost 7 bases, V lost 0 bases, and 6 bases had no gene match. The germline gives CDR1 GTSNPN, CDR2 SVGIG (reference sequence). The CDR3 loop spans 15 amino acids. The CDR3 is CAWSVRGTDNSPLHF. CDR3 nucleotides: TGTGCCTGGAGTGTACGGGGGACAGACAATTCACCCCTCCACTTT. Together with reference TRBV30 and TRBJ1-6, the CDR3 gives the full variable domain: SQTIHQWPATLVQPVGSPLSLECTVEGTSNPNLYWYRQAAGRGLQLLFYSVGIGQISSEVPQNLSASRPQDRQFILSSKKLLLSDSGFYLCAWSVRGTDNSPLHFGNGTRLTVT.

This chain connects TRBV5-1 to TRBJ2-7, with a tentative D call TRBD2 (5 bases). The germline V gene encodes CDR1 SGHRS and CDR2 YFSETQ. This CDR3 is built from 17 residues. V lost 0 bases and J lost 0, with 16 bases in between. The CDR3 spells CASSLGNLGSGSYEQYF. The CDR3 DNA reads TGCGCCAGCAGCTTGGGGAATCTTGGCAGCGGCTCCTACGAGCAGTACTTC.

The J gene is TRBJ2-1, the V gene TRBV29-1, with 8 bases that match TRBD2. The germline gives CDR1 SQVTM, CDR2 ANQGSEA. The CDR3 has 12 amino acids. V gave up 7 bases and J gave up 8 bases; unmatched junction bases: 7. The CDR3 loop is CSARSGGDEQFF. CDR3 in DNA: TGCAGCGCCCGCAGCGGGGGCGATGAGCAGTTCTTC.

The rearrangement joins TRBV11-2 to TRBJ1-1, with 7 bases aligning to TRBD1. Unmatched junction bases numbered 1, after V lost 3 bases and J lost 3 bases. The CDR3 covers 13 residues. Germline values: CDR1 SGHAT, CDR2 FQNNGV. The CDR3 bases are TGTGCCAGCAGCTTTACAGGGGACACTGAAGCTTTCTTT. This codes for CASSFTGDTEAFF.

This clone was recorded a few times. The chain is built from TRBV9 and TRBJ1-1, with D perhaps TRBD1 (6 bases). This CDR3 spans 16 amino acids. Trimming stripped 1 base from V and 6 bases from J, with 19 bases between. CDR1 and CDR2 from the germline V gene are SGDLS and YYNGEE. This CDR3 reads CASSVKNGPGDAEAFF. CDR3 DNA: TGTGCCAGCAGCGTAAAGAACGGCCCAGGGGATGCTGAAGCTTTCTTT.

The gene calls are TRBV27 and TRBJ1-2; TRBD1 matches at 7 bases. V shed 2 bases, J shed 5 bases, and the junction held 5 bases outside the gene matches. Germline V gene sequence: CDR1 MNHEY, CDR2 SMNVEV (reference sequence). This CDR3 has 14 residues. In DNA form, the CDR3 reads TGTGCCAGCAGTTTACGCAGGGGGTATTATGGCTACACCTTC. It encodes CASSLRRGYYGYTF.

V gene TRBV7-5 combines with J gene TRBJ1-1. TRBV7-5 is a documented pseudogene. There are 16 residues in the CDR3. The CDR3 region has the DNA TGTGCCAGAAGCTTAGGGGCGGGGCACATGAACACTGAAGCTTTCTTT. This codes for CARSLGAGHMNTEAFF.

The CDR3 protein is CASSPGDTSYEQYF. The CDR3 nucleotides are TGTGCCAGCTCACCAGGGGATACGTCCTACGAGCAGTACTTC. The genes are TRBV18 and TRBJ2-7; no definite D call. In germline, CDR1 is KGHSH, CDR2 LQKENI. V gave up 2 bases and J gave up 1 base, with 9 bases separating them. CDR3 length: 14 residues.

This chain connects TRBV5-1 to TRBJ1-1; tentative D call: TRBD1 (6 bases). Trimming removed 5 bases at V and 2 bases at J, with 13 bases between. CDR1 is SGHRS and CDR2 is YFSETQ in the germline V gene. CDR3 size: 14 residues. CDR3 residues: CASRDTGLNTEAFF. The CDR3 DNA reads as TGCGCCAGCAGGGATACAGGGCTCAACACTGAAGCTTTCTTT. The full variable domain, its missing parts supplied by reference TRBV5-1 and TRBJ1-1, is KAGVTQTPRYLIKTRGQQVTLSCSPISGHRSVSWYQQTPGQGLQFLFEYFSETQRNKGNFPGRFSGRQFSNSRSEMNVSTLELGDSALYLCASRDTGLNTEAFFGQGTRLTVV.

The J gene is TRBJ1-1, the V gene TRBV27; possibly TRBD1 for D (5 bases). Germline assignment: CDR1 MNHEY and CDR2 SMNVEV (reference sequence). This CDR3 has 13 residues. The V and J ends lost 3 bases and 2 bases respectively, with 7 bases between them. CDR3 sequence: CASSFRDNTEAFF. CDR3 bases: TGTGCCAGCAGTTTTAGGGACAACACTGAAGCTTTCTTT.

The V call is TRBV5-4, the J call TRBJ2-7; TRBD1 aligns across 8 bases. Germline-derived CDR1 and CDR2 are SGHNT and YYREEE (reference sequence). The CDR3 sequence is 14 residues long. V lost 4 bases and J lost 4; bases outside the gene matches: 7. The CDR3 protein is CASSPQGDRYEQYF. CDR3 DNA sequence: TGTGCCAGCAGCCCACAGGGGGACCGATACGAGCAGTACTTC.

This chain links TRBV7-9 with TRBJ1-1; D not resolved. This CDR3 has 14 amino acids. Germline V lookup: CDR1 SEHNR, CDR2 FQNEAQ (reference sequence). The V end was cut by 6 bases, the J end by 4 bases, with 15 bases between. CDR3: CASSLSRGSTEAFF. CDR3 nucleotides: TGTGCCAGCAGTCTAAGTCGGGGAAGCACTGAAGCTTTCTTT.

This clone has a single count. Other nucleotide sequences from this sample produce the same CDR3. The chain combines TRBV5-1 with TRBJ1-4; D unresolved. Germline V gene sequence: CDR1 SGHRS, CDR2 YFSETQ. This CDR3 contains 14 residues. The V and J ends lost 2 bases and 8 bases respectively, with 13 bases between them. CDR3 region: CASSLAGVGEKLFF. The CDR3 nucleotides are TGCGCCAGCAGCTTAGCCGGGGTAGGGGAAAAACTGTTTTTT.

This clone was counted once. The chain recombines TRBV24-1 with TRBJ1-2; perhaps TRBD1 as D (6 bases). Trimming removed 3 bases at V and 6 bases at J, with 10 bases between. The CDR3 extends over 13 amino acids. Germline-derived CDR1 and CDR2 are KGHDR and SFDVKD. CDR3 residues: CATSDGGLDGYTF. CDR3 DNA sequence: TGTGCCACCAGTGATGGGGGGCTTGATGGCTACACCTTC.

In its sample, this clone was seen a few times. The chain links TRBV4-1 to TRBJ1-1; no clear D gene. Germline CDR1 and CDR2: MGHRA and YSYEKL. V was clipped by 1 base and J by 5 bases, with 14 bases between them. This CDR3 comprises 15 residues. The CDR3 DNA reads TGCGCCAGCAGCCAAGGTGCCCATATGGCGACTGAAGCTTTCTTT. It specifies CASSQGAHMATEAFF.

The V gene is TRBV19, the J gene TRBJ2-7, with a possible D match to TRBD1 (5 bases). Trimming pared 8 bases from V and 2 bases from J, leaving 16 bases between. This CDR3 comprises 14 residues. Per the germline V gene, CDR1 is LNHDA and CDR2 is SQIVND (reference sequence). Written as DNA, the CDR3 is TGTGCCAGTCGTCCAGGGCGAACCGCCTACGAGCAGTACTTC. Translation: CASRPGRTAYEQYF.

DNA of the CDR3: TGTGCCAGCAGTGAAAACCCTCGCGGACAGCCTAATGAAAAACTGTTTTTT. Translated, it gives CASSENPRGQPNEKLFF. The chain carries TRBV6-1 and TRBJ1-4; the D gene is possibly TRBD1 (6 bases). The V and J ends lost 2 bases and 3 bases respectively, with 16 bases between them. The germline V gene encodes CDR1 MNHNS and CDR2 SASEGT. CDR3 length: 17 residues.

V gene TRBV4-1 combines with J gene TRBJ2-3; TRBD2 aligns across 7 bases. Trimming took 6 bases from V and 0 from J; bases not matched to a gene: 6. Looked up from germline, CDR1 is MGHRA and CDR2 is YSYEKL. The CDR3 extends over 15 amino acids. CDR3 coding DNA: TGCGCCAGCAGTCGAATGGGGGGGAGCACAGATACGCAGTATTTT. Encoded protein: CASSRMGGSTDTQYF.

This chain uses TRBV27 with TRBJ2-7; D ambiguous. Germline CDR1 and CDR2: MNHEY and SMNVEV (reference sequence). The germline V and J ends were trimmed by 5 bases and 6 bases, with 14 bases remaining between them. The CDR3 runs 13 residues. CDR3 in DNA: TGTGCCAGCAGTAGCACCGGGCGGTTCGAGCAGTACTTC. It codes for CASSSTGRFEQYF.

The V and J genes are TRBV19 and TRBJ1-1; no definite D call. Germline CDR1 and CDR2: LNHDA and SQIVND (reference sequence). Trimming left V 5 bases short and J 5 bases short, with 15 bases between. CDR3 length: 14 residues. The CDR3 DNA is TGTGCCAGTAGTCTATGGGTAACGATGACTGAAGCTTTCTTT. Protein sequence: CASSLWVTMTEAFF.

The chain combines TRBV19 with TRBJ1-5; 8 nucleotides line up with TRBD1. Trimming at V came to 5 bases and at J to 6 bases, leaving 18 bases not matched to a gene. The CDR3 consists of 18 residues. Looked up from germline, CDR1 is LNHDA and CDR2 is SQIVND (reference sequence). CDR3 nucleotides: TGTGCCAGTAGTGGACAGGACAGGGAGGTTCGTTCGGGTCAGCCCCAGCATTTT. As protein: CASSGQDREVRSGQPQHF.

The J gene is TRBJ2-3, the V gene TRBV13; D is uncertain. The germline gives CDR1 PRHDT, CDR2 FYEKMQ (reference sequence). Trimming pared 0 bases from V and 5 bases from J, leaving 3 bases between. The CDR3 sequence is 12 residues long. The CDR3, as DNA: TGTGCCAGCAGCTTAGGCGTAGATACGCAGTATTTT. It is translated as CASSLGVDTQYF.

V and J are TRBV4-2 and TRBJ1-1, with D tentatively TRBD1 (5 bases). Between the trimmed V and J ends, which lost 3 bases and 2 bases, there was a span of 13 bases. The CDR3 is 15 amino acids. Germline values: CDR1 LGHNA, CDR2 YNFKEQ. CDR3 sequence reads: CASSHGAGLNTEAFF. The DNA for the CDR3 is TGTGCCAGCAGCCATGGAGCAGGGCTAAACACTGAAGCTTTCTTT.

The V call is TRBV5-1, the J call TRBJ2-7; 10 nucleotides match TRBD2. Germline values: CDR1 SGHRS, CDR2 YFSETQ. CDR3 size: 14 residues. Losses at the gene ends were 2 bases for V and 3 bases for J; bases not matched to a gene: 2. In DNA form, the CDR3 reads TGCGCCAGCAGCTTTATAGCGGGGGGCTACGAGCAGTACTTC. This encodes CASSFIAGGYEQYF.

The chain joins TRBV3-1 (or the pseudogene TRBV3-2) to TRBJ2-7, with a tentative D call TRBD2 (6 bases). The V gene's germline CDR1 is LGHDT and CDR2 YNNKEL (reference sequence). CDR3 length equals 12 residues. V was pared by 1 base and J by 5 bases, with 6 bases between. In DNA form, the CDR3 reads TGTGCCAGCAGCCAAGGCGGGGACGAGCAGTACTTC. This codes for CASSQGGDEQYF.

V usage is TRBV6-5 and J usage is TRBJ1-2, with 7 nucleotides matching TRBD1. The V segment lost 7 bases and the J segment 8 bases; nucleotides outside the gene matches: 16. Germline CDR1 and CDR2: MNHEY and SVGAGI. The CDR3 totals 15 residues. The CDR3 DNA follows: TGTGCCAGCATATGGACAGGAGGCGGTCTCGGAGGCTACACCTTC. It specifies CASIWTGGGLGGYTF.

On this clone: The junction does not match germline at one end; this may be a read error. V gene TRBV6-1 combines with J gene TRBJ2-3; 8 nucleotides line up with TRBD1. The germline V gene has CDR1 MNHNS and CDR2 SASEGT. This CDR3 region has 15 residues. The CDR3 loop is CASREGTGSTDTQYF. As DNA, the CDR3 is TGTGCCAGCAGAGAAGGGACAGGAAGCACAGATACGCAGTATTTT.

This clone appeared once. This sequence joins TRBV19 and TRBJ2-2; D is uncertain. This CDR3 has 15 amino acids. Trimming pared 2 bases from V and 5 bases from J, leaving 12 bases between. CDR1 LNHDA and CDR2 SQIVND come from the germline V gene (reference sequence). CDR3 DNA: TGTGCCAGTAGTATACAATCAGCAACGACCGGGGAGCTGTTTTTT. It yields the protein CASSIQSATTGELFF.

The chain has TRBV27 and TRBJ2-7; 10 bases align to TRBD1. Trimming cost V 2 bases and J 1 base; bases outside gene matches: 5. This CDR3 region has 16 residues. Germline V CDR1 and CDR2: MNHEY, SMNVEV (reference sequence). In nucleotides, the CDR3 is TGTGCCAGCAGTTTACAGGGACAGGGGAGGTCCTACGAGCAGTACTTC. This codes for CASSLQGQGRSYEQYF.

The rearrangement joins TRBV18 to TRBJ1-4, with D uncertain. CDR1 and CDR2 (germline): KGHSH, LQKENI. The CDR3 runs to 14 residues. The V gene lost 1 base and the J gene lost 8 bases, with 11 bases spanning the gap. The CDR3 DNA reads TGTGCCAGCTCACCACGGGAGGGCATGGAAAAACTGTTTTTT. This translates into CASSPREGMEKLFF.

Worth noting for this clone: Different DNA sequences within this sample yield the same CDR3. The chain carries TRBV12-3 or TRBV12-4 and TRBJ2-5; D gene unclear. This CDR3 region has 13 residues. V dropped 0 bases and J dropped 2 bases, with 4 bases sitting between them. In DNA form, the CDR3 reads TGTGCCAGCAGTTTAGCCAGTCAAGAGACCCAGTACTTC. This encodes CASSLASQETQYF.